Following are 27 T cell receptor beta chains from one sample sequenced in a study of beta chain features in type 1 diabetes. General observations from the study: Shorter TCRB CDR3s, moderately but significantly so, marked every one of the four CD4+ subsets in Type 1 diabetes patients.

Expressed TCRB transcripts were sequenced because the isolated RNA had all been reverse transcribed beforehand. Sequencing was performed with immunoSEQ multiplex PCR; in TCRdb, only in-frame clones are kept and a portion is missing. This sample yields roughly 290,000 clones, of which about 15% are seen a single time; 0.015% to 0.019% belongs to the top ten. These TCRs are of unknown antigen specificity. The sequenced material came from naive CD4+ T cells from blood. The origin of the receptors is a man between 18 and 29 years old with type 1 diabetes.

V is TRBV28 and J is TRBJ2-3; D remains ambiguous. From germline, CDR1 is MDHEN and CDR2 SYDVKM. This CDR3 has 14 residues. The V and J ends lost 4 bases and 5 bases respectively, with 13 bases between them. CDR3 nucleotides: TGTGCCAGCAGTTCCCGCTCATACGGAGATACGCAGTATTTT. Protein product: CASSSRSYGDTQYF.

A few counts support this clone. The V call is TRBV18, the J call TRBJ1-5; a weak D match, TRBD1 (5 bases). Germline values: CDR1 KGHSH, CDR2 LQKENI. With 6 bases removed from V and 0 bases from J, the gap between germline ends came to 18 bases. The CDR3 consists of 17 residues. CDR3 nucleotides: TGTGCCAGCTCTACCGGCTTTGGCAGGGATAGCAATCAGCCCCAGCATTTT. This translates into CASSTGFGRDSNQPQHF. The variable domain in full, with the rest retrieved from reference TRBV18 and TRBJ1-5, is NAGVMQNPRHLVRRRGQEARLRCSPMKGHSHVYWYRQLPEEGLKFMVYLQKENIIDESGMPKERFSAEFPKEGPSILRIQQVVRGDSAAYFCASSTGFGRDSNQPQHFGDGTRLSIL.

The CDR3 DNA is TGTGCCAGCAGCGCAGTAACAGGGATCGGCACAGATACGCAGTATTTT. It translates to CASSAVTGIGTDTQYF. The V call is TRBV9, the J call TRBJ2-3; D is possibly TRBD1 (6 bases). The length of the CDR3 is 16 residues. Trimming stripped 3 bases from V and 1 base from J, with 15 bases between. CDR1 and CDR2 from the germline V gene are SGDLS and YYNGEE.

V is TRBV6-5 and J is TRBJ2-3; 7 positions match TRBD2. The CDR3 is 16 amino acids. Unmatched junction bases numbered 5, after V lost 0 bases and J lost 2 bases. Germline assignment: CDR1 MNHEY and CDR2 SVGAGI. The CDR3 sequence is CASSYSGAGITDTQYF. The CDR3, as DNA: TGTGCCAGCAGTTACTCGGGAGCGGGAATCACAGATACGCAGTATTTT.

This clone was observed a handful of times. The DNA of the CDR3 is TGTGCCACCAGCAGAGAGACTAGCGGGGTAGCCACAGATACGCAGTATTTT. Amino acids: CATSRETSGVATDTQYF. This chain links TRBV15 with TRBJ2-3, with 11 nucleotides matching TRBD2. Germline trimming cut 0 bases from V and 2 bases from J; bases unmatched to any gene: 4. Germline CDR1 and CDR2: LNHNV and YYDKDF (reference sequence). There are 17 residues in the CDR3.

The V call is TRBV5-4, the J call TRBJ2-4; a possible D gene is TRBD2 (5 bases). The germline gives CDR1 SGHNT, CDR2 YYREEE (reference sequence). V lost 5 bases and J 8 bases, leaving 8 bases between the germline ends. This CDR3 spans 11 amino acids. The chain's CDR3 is CASSLGDIQYF. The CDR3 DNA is TGTGCCAGCAGTCTCGGGGACATTCAGTACTTC.

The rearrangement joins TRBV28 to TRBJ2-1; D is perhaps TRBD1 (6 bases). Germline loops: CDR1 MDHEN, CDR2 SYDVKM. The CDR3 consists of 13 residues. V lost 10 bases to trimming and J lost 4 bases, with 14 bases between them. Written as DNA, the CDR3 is TGTGCCACCTCGGAACAGGGTTACAATGAGCAGTTCTTC. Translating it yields CATSEQGYNEQFF.

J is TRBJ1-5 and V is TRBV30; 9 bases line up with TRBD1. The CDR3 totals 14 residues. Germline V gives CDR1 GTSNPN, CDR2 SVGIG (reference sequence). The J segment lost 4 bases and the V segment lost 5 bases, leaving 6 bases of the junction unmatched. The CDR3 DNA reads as TGTGCCTGGGAGACAGGGGGTGGTAATCAGCCCCAGCATTTT. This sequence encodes CAWETGGGNQPQHF.

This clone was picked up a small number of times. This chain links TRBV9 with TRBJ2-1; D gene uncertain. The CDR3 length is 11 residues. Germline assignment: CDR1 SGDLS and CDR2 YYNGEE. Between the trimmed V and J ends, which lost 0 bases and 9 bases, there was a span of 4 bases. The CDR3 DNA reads TGTGCCAGCAGCGTAGGGAGTGAGCAGTTCTTC. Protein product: CASSVGSEQFF.

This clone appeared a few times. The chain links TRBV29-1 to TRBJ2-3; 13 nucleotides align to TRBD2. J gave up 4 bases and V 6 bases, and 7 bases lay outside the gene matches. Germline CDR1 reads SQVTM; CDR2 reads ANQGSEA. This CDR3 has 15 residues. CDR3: CSVLGLAGLADTQYF. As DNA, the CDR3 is TGCAGCGTCTTGGGACTAGCGGGATTGGCAGATACGCAGTATTTT.

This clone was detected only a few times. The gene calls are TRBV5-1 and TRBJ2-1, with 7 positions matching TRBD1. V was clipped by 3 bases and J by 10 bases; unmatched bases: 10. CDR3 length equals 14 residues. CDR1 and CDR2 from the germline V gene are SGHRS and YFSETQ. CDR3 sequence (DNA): TGCGCCAGCAGCTACCGGTTTGACAGGGACGAGCAGTTCTTC. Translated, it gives CASSYRFDRDEQFF.

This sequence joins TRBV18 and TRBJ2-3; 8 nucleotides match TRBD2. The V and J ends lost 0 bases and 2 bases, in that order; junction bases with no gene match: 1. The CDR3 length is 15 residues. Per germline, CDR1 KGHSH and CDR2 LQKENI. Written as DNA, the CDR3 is TGTGCCAGCTCACCACCGGGACTAGTCACAGATACGCAGTATTTT. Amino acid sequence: CASSPPGLVTDTQYF.

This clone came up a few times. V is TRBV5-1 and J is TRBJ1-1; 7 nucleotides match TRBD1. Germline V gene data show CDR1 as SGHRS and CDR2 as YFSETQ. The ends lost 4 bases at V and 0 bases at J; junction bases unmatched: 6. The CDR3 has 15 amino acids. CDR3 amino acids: CASSLRTGMNTEAFF. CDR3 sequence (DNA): TGCGCCAGCAGCCTCCGGACAGGAATGAACACTGAAGCTTTCTTT.

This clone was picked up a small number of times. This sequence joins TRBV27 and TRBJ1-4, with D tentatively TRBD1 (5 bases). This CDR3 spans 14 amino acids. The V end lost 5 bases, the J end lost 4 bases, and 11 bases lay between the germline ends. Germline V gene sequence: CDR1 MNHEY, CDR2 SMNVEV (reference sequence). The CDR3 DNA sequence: TGTGCCAGCAGTGTCACAGGTTATAATGAAAAACTGTTTTTT. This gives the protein CASSVTGYNEKLFF.

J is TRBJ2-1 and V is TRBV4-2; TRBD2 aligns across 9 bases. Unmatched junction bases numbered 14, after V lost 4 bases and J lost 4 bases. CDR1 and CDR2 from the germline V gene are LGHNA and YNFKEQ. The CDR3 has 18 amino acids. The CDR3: CASSPEGEWRGGYNEQFF. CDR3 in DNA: TGTGCCAGCAGCCCCGAGGGGGAGTGGCGGGGGGGGTACAATGAGCAGTTCTTC.

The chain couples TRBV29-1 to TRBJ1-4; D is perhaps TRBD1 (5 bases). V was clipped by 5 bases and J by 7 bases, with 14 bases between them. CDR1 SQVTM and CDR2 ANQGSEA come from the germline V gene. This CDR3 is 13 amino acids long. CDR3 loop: CSVSPRQGEKLFF. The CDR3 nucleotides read TGCAGCGTTTCCCCACGGCAGGGTGAAAAACTGTTTTTT.

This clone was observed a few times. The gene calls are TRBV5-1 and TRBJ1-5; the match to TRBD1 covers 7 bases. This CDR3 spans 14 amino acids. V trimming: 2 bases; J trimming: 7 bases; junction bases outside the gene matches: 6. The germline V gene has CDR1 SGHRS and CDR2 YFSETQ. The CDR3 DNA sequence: TGCGCCAGCAGCTTAACCACAGGGGACCAGCCCCAGCATTTT. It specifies CASSLTTGDQPQHF.

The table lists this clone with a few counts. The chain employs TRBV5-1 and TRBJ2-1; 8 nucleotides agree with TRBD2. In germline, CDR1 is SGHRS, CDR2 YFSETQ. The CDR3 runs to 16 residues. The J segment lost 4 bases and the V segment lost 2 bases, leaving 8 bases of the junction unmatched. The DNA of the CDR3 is TGCGCCAGCAGCTTCCAACTAGCGGTGGAGTACAATGAGCAGTTCTTC. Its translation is CASSFQLAVEYNEQFF.

CDR3 coding DNA: TGTGCCAGCAGTTTCGGAGCGGGAGCTTTGGACAATGAGCAGTTCTTC. Amino acids: CASSFGAGALDNEQFF. The chain has TRBV28 and TRBJ2-1; 8 nucleotides match TRBD2. Germline trimming cut 3 bases from V and 5 bases from J; bases unmatched to any gene: 9. This CDR3 contains 16 residues. Per the germline V gene, CDR1 is MDHEN and CDR2 is SYDVKM.

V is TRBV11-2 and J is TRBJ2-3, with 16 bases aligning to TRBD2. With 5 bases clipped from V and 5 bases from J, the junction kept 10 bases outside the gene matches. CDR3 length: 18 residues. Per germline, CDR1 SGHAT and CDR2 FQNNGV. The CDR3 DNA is TGTGCCAGCAGCAAGTACGGGACTAGCGGGAGGGCTGTAGATACGCAGTATTTT. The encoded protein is CASSKYGTSGRAVDTQYF.

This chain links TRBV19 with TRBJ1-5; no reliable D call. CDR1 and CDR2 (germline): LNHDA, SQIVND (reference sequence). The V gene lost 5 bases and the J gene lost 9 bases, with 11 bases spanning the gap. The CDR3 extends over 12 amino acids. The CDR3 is CASSVGRPPQHF. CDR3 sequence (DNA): TGTGCCAGTAGTGTAGGTCGTCCGCCCCAGCATTTT.

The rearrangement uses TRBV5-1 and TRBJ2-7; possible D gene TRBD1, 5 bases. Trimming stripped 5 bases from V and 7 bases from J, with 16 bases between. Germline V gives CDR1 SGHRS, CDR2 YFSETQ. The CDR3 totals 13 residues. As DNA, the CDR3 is TGCGCCAGCAGTCCCTGGGGCCCTTATGAGCAGTACTTC. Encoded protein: CASSPWGPYEQYF.

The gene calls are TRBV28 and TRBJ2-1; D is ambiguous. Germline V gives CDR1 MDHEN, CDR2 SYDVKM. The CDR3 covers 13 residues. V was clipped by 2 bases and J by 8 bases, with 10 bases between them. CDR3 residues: CASSLSYVDEQFF. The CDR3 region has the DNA TGTGCCAGCAGTTTAAGCTATGTCGATGAGCAGTTCTTC.

The CDR3 loop reads CSAGTSGGVGYNEQFF. The DNA for the CDR3 is TGCAGCGCCGGGACTAGCGGGGGAGTCGGCTACAATGAGCAGTTCTTC. This chain links TRBV29-1 with TRBJ2-1; 14 nucleotides line up with TRBD2. CDR3 size: 16 residues. V trimming: 7 bases; J trimming: 3 bases; junction bases outside the gene matches: 8. Germline lookup yields CDR1 SQVTM and CDR2 ANQGSEA.

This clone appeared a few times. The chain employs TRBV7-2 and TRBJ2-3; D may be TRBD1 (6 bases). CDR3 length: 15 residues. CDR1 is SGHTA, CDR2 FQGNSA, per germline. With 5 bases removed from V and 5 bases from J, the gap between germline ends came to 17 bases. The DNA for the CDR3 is TGTGCCAGCAGCAACCGACAGGTCTCGGGAGATACGCAGTATTTT. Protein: CASSNRQVSGDTQYF.

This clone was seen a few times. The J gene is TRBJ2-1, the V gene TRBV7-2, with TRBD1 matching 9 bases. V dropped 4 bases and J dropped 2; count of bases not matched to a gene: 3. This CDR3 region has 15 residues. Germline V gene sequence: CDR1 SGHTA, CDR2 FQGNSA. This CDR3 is CASSSWTGAYNEQFF. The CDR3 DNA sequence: TGTGCCAGCAGCTCCTGGACAGGGGCCTACAATGAGCAGTTCTTC.

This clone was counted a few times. The CDR3 DNA is TGTGCCAGCAGCTTACAGCGGGGGGGCGGAGATACGCAGTATTTT. Protein sequence: CASSLQRGGGDTQYF. This chain uses TRBV11-2 with TRBJ2-3; 10 bases map to TRBD2. J lost 5 bases, V lost 2 bases, and 4 bases had no gene match. The CDR3 is made up of 15 amino acids. Germline V gene sequence: CDR1 SGHAT, CDR2 FQNNGV.